The following is a T cell receptor beta chain sequence with its context. Its matching antigen is unknown. The PCR had 60 Vbeta and 13 Jbeta primers. Authors' processing steps: Counted up in a later analysis, unique TCR beta chains came to some 75 million, with about 9.9 million shared. The data were produced by immunoSEQ multiplex PCR, yet TCRdb's version contains in-frame clones alone and is incomplete. Clone size and the V and J calls come from that table; the DNA yielded D and trimming. The data contain around 150,000 clones, around 78% of them singletons. V trimming: 3 bases; J trimming: 6 bases; junction bases outside the gene matches: 8. Germline lookup yields CDR1 LNHNV and CDR2 YYDKDF (reference sequence). The CDR3 consists of 17 residues. This entry comes from a study of cytomegalovirus exposure and HLA in healthy donors. General study points: Some TCR beta chains (more than 150 of them) were listed as cytomegalovirus-associated. A further, later analysis showed that HLA-associated TCR beta chains (compared with equally common others) were more clonally expanded. A few chains tied to CMV proved CMV antigen-specific in vitro.

Sequenced: PBMCs. The V and J genes are TRBV15 and TRBJ2-1, with 13 bases identical to TRBD2. The receptor was derived from a woman between 40 and 50 years old in good health and CMV-seronegative. The CDR3 bases are TGTGCCACCAGCAGGGGACTAGCGGGACAAACCTTCAATGAGCAGTTCTTC. This sequence encodes CATSRGLAGQTFNEQFF.